This entry lists 8 T cell receptor beta chains sequenced from one sample in a study of vaccination and CD4 T cells after COVID-19. The Oncomine TCR Beta short-read assay was applied to DNA of cultured CD4+ T cells. TCRdb recomputed calls from the PCR reads with MiXCR, one row per CDR3 protein. The repertoire holds 10,000 or so distinct CDR3 sequences, with about half as singletons. The sample's treatment: roughly ten-day PBMC culture with coronavirus spike peptide pools or control peptides (ViraFEST assay). The collection of CD4+ T cells from the unexposed donor took place before the COVID-19 pandemic (2011-2018). The antigens of these receptors remain unknown. The sample taken for sequencing was CD4+ T cells from blood, cultured in vitro. These receptors were collected from a human donor in good health.

This sequence joins TRBV28 and TRBJ2-7, with D tentatively TRBD2 (5 bases). The CDR3 extends over 14 amino acids. Germline-derived CDR1 and CDR2 are MDHEN and SYDVKM. Between the trimmed V and J ends, which lost 2 bases and 4 bases, there was a span of 12 bases. The CDR3 bases are TGTGCCAGCAGTTTACCGGGGAAATTTTACGAGCAGTACTTC. This translates into CASSLPGKFYEQYF.

This chain uses TRBV6-7 with TRBJ1-2; D is unresolved. TRBV6-7 counts as an open reading frame of uncertain function. The CDR3 totals 13 residues. With 0 bases removed from V and 7 bases from J, the gap between germline ends came to 9 bases. The CDR3 sequence: CASSYSGPGGYTF. In DNA, the CDR3 is TGTGCCAGCAGTTACTCCGGGCCGGGTGGCTACACCTTC.

The V call is TRBV6-1, the J call TRBJ2-7; the D is unclear. The germline CDR1 and CDR2 sequences are MNHNS and SASEGT. The CDR3 length is 11 residues. The V and J ends lost 8 bases and 1 base respectively, with 6 bases between them. CDR3 region: CASSVSYEQYF. The CDR3 DNA follows: TGTGCCAGCTCCGTTTCCTACGAGCAGTACTTC.

This clonotype is labeled as medium-sized. The chain joins TRBV20-1 to TRBJ1-2; unclear D gene. The germline V gene encodes CDR1 DFQATT and CDR2 SNEGSKA (reference sequence). The V end was cut by 6 bases, the J end by 4 bases, with 15 bases between. This CDR3 is built from 13 residues. The chain's CDR3 is CSATGRYSYGYTF. The CDR3 region has the DNA TGCAGTGCCACTGGGAGGTACTCCTATGGCTACACCTTC.

The chain has TRBV27 and TRBJ2-6, with D hard to call. The germline V gene has CDR1 MNHEY and CDR2 SMNVEV (reference sequence). CDR3 length: 16 residues. Between the trimmed V and J ends, which lost 5 bases and 0 bases, there was a span of 11 bases. The CDR3 region has the DNA TGTGCCAGCAGTGCGGCGTGGAGCTCTGGGGCCAACGTCCTGACTTTC. It translates to CASSAAWSSGANVLTF.

The gene calls are TRBV4-2 and TRBJ2-7; 9 positions agree with TRBD2. Losses at the gene ends were 2 bases for V and 2 bases for J; bases not matched to a gene: 7. CDR1 is LGHNA and CDR2 is YNFKEQ in the germline V gene. This CDR3 has 16 residues. In DNA, the CDR3 is TGTGCCAGCAGCCAAAGTAGCGGGGGCCTTACCTACGAGCAGTACTTC. Residues: CASSQSSGGLTYEQYF.

The chain recombines TRBV7-9 with TRBJ1-4; 11 bases are a match to TRBD1. Per germline, CDR1 SEHNR and CDR2 FQNEAQ (reference sequence). V dropped 1 base and J dropped 7; count of bases not matched to a gene: 2. The CDR3 consists of 15 residues. CDR3 DNA: TGTGCCAGCAGCTTAGGCGGGACAGGGGGTGAAAAACTGTTTTTT. It is translated as CASSLGGTGGEKLFF. The full variable domain, completed using reference TRBV7-9 and TRBJ1-4, is DTGVSQNPRHKITKRGQNVTFRCDPISEHNRLYWYRQTLGQGPEFLTYFQNEAQLEKSRLLSDRFSAERPKGSFSTLEIQRTEQGDSAMYLCASSLGGTGGEKLFFGSGTQLSVL.

This chain links TRBV30 with TRBJ1-3; tentative D call: TRBD1 (6 bases). This CDR3 spans 16 amino acids. V shed 2 bases and J shed 1 base, with 15 bases lying between them. Germline CDR1 is GTSNPN and CDR2 is SVGIG (reference sequence). In DNA form, the CDR3 reads TGTGCCTGGAGTACAACGGGCAGGGGATCTGGAAACACCATATATTTT. Protein: CAWSTTGRGSGNTIYF.